These T cell receptor beta chains were read from a single sample in a study of cytomegalovirus exposure and HLA in healthy donors. The assay was immunoSEQ multiplex PCR, and TCRdb's table has in-frame clones only and misses some. The sample yields 120,000 or so clones, around 82% seen once. The sample consisted of PBMCs. All receptors come from a female donor in good health and CMV-seronegative. Both conserved end residues are part of each CDR3. For some rows the clone size is stated as once, few or many, or as a class when expanded; others skip it.

cdr3_aa,v_call,clone_size,j_call
CASSIGTGGQPQHF,TRBV19,-,TRBJ1-5
CASSFGSRGGMNTEAFF,TRBV28,-,TRBJ1-1
CASSIGTGSRGTEAFF,TRBV19,-,TRBJ1-1
CAWGAGQPQHF,TRBV30,few,TRBJ1-5
CSAHRQGGKTQYF,TRBV29-1,-,TRBJ2-5
CASSAPGQGRTEAFF,TRBV7-9,-,TRBJ1-1
CASNHDRGRFYGYTF,TRBV19,-,TRBJ1-2
CASSQDRGHGYTF,TRBV7-8,once,TRBJ1-2
CASSVGTGLYEQYF,TRBV7-6,-,-
CASSLNRDQPQHF,TRBV11-2,few,TRBJ1-5